Shown below are 20 T cell receptor beta chains from a single sample sequenced in a study of T cells in narcolepsy. Assay: immunoSEQ multiplex PCR; the TCRdb copy retains only in-frame clones and omits some. The repertoire holds around 30,000 clones, about 85% seen once, with 0.91% in the top ten. Sample: CD45RA- memory CD4+ T cells from PBMCs. These receptors originate from a human donor with narcolepsy.

The J gene is TRBJ1-1, the V gene TRBV7-9, with D possibly TRBD1 on 5 matching bases. Germline assignment: CDR1 SEHNR and CDR2 FQNEAQ (reference sequence). The CDR3 is 14 residues long. V was pared by 7 bases and J by 4 bases, with 16 bases between. The CDR3 sequence is CASNMRVGGTEAFF. The DNA of the CDR3 is TGTGCCAGCAACATGAGAGTTGGGGGCACTGAAGCTTTCTTT. The full variable domain, with the rest looked up from reference TRBV7-9 and TRBJ1-1, is DTGVSQNPRHKITKRGQNVTFRCDPISEHNRLYWYRQTLGQGPEFLTYFQNEAQLEKSRLLSDRFSAERPKGSFSTLEIQRTEQGDSAMYLCASNMRVGGTEAFFGQGTRLTVV.

The J gene is TRBJ2-6, the V gene TRBV2; TRBD1 matches at 9 bases. Trimming at V came to 5 bases and at J to 2 bases, leaving 4 bases not matched to a gene. CDR3 size: 16 residues. Per the germline V gene, CDR1 is SNHLY and CDR2 is FYNNEI. The CDR3 loop reads CASSSRDRAGANVLTF. CDR3 in DNA: TGTGCCAGCAGTAGCCGGGACAGGGCTGGGGCCAACGTCCTGACTTTC.

The V call is TRBV5-4, the J call TRBJ2-2, with unresolved D. This CDR3 spans 14 amino acids. Germline V lookup: CDR1 SGHNT, CDR2 YYREEE (reference sequence). The V end was cut by 0 bases, the J end by 10 bases, with 13 bases between. CDR3 protein: CASSLDVVGVELFF. The CDR3 DNA reads as TGTGCCAGCAGCTTGGACGTCGTGGGCGTGGAGCTGTTTTTT.

V and J are TRBV27 and TRBJ2-7; D may be TRBD2 (6 bases). Trimming took 5 bases from V and 0 from J, leaving 14 bases between them. This CDR3 has 15 residues. The germline CDR1 and CDR2 sequences are MNHEY and SMNVEV (reference sequence). The CDR3 DNA reads TGTGCCAGCAGTACGTTCGGGAGCGGCTCCTACGAGCAGTACTTC. Encoded protein: CASSTFGSGSYEQYF.

This rearrangement joins TRBV2 to TRBJ2-7; 9 bases map to TRBD1. The CDR3 has 14 amino acids. V was clipped by 5 bases and J by 5 bases; unmatched bases: 7. Per the germline V gene, CDR1 is SNHLY and CDR2 is FYNNEI. CDR3 bases: TGTGCCAGCAGTCTAGGGACAGGGACTGACGAGCAGTACTTC. Translated: CASSLGTGTDEQYF.

This chain connects TRBV6-1 to TRBJ1-2; D is undetermined. Germline assignment: CDR1 MNHNS and CDR2 SASEGT. This CDR3 region has 12 residues. V lost 7 bases to trimming and J lost 8 bases, with 14 bases between them. In nucleotides, the CDR3 is TGTGCCAGCACCGACCCTCCTGCGGGCTACACCTTC. Amino acids: CASTDPPAGYTF.

Here the CDR3 DNA reads TGTGCCAGCAGCAAAACAGGGGTAGGGATGAACACTGAAGCTTTCTTT. This encodes CASSKTGVGMNTEAFF. V gene TRBV7-6 combines with J gene TRBJ1-1, with TRBD1 identical over 7 bases. V dropped 5 bases and J dropped 0; count of bases not matched to a gene: 9. This CDR3 comprises 16 residues. Germline V gives CDR1 SGHVS, CDR2 FNYEAQ. The variable domain in full, with the rest retrieved from reference TRBV7-6 and TRBJ1-1, is GAGVSQSPRYKVTKRGQDVALRCDPISGHVSLYWYRQALGQGPEFLTYFNYEAQQDKSGLPNDRFSAERPEGSISTLTIQRTEQRDSAMYRCASSKTGVGMNTEAFFGQGTRLTVV.

The chain combines TRBV15 with TRBJ2-7, with 12 bases identical to TRBD1. Germline V gene lookup returns CDR1 LNHNV and CDR2 YYDKDF (reference sequence). CDR3 length: 15 amino acids. The J segment lost 7 bases and the V segment lost 3 bases, leaving 7 bases of the junction unmatched. The CDR3 DNA reads as TGTGCCACCAGCAGGCCGGGACAGGGGGCGAGGGAGCAGTACTTC. Translation: CATSRPGQGAREQYF.

The V and J genes are TRBV7-2 and TRBJ2-5; D is unclear. CDR1 SGHTA and CDR2 FQGNSA come from the germline V gene. Trimming shortened V by 4 bases and J by 1 base, and 10 bases separated the two germline ends. The CDR3 is 14 amino acids. The CDR3 sequence is CASSSPGPQETQYF. CDR3 nucleotide sequence: TGTGCCAGCAGCTCGCCGGGTCCCCAAGAGACCCAGTACTTC.

A few counts support this clone. The V and J genes are TRBV4-2 and TRBJ2-5; 8 nucleotides match TRBD2. CDR3 length equals 16 residues. The germline V gene encodes CDR1 LGHNA and CDR2 YNFKEQ. After removal of 1 base from V and 5 bases from J, the junction contained 9 bases not matched to a gene. As DNA, the CDR3 is TGTGCCAGCAGCCAAGCTACAGCGCGGGGGGATGAGACCCAGTACTTC. The encoded protein is CASSQATARGDETQYF.

The genes are TRBV27 and TRBJ1-5, with D possibly matching TRBD1 (6 bases). The CDR3 is 12 amino acids. CDR1 and CDR2 from the germline V gene are MNHEY and SMNVEV (reference sequence). The V end lost 4 bases, the J end lost 9 bases, and 10 bases lay between the germline ends. The DNA of the CDR3 is TGTGCCAGCAGTTCCTCACAGGGGCCCCAGCATTTT. It translates to CASSSSQGPQHF.

The chain links TRBV12-5 to TRBJ2-2, with D possibly TRBD2 on 5 matching bases. CDR1 is LGHNT, CDR2 FRNRAP, per germline. The CDR3 is 15 residues long. The germline V and J ends were trimmed by 3 bases and 2 bases, with 10 bases remaining between them. This CDR3 is CASGLGGVNTGELFF. CDR3 DNA: TGTGCTAGTGGTTTAGGAGGAGTTAACACCGGGGAGCTGTTTTTT.

The chain recombines TRBV5-5 with TRBJ1-1; D perhaps matches TRBD1 (5 bases). This CDR3 has 13 amino acids. The V gene's germline CDR1 is SGHKS and CDR2 YYEKEE (reference sequence). V lost 3 bases and J 4 bases, leaving 10 bases between the germline ends. The CDR3 loop reads CASSSGTGTEAFF. Here the CDR3 DNA reads TGTGCCAGCAGCTCGGGGACTGGCACTGAAGCTTTCTTT.

The chain is built from TRBV7-8 and TRBJ1-3; possible D gene TRBD1, 6 bases. The germline V and J ends were trimmed by 6 bases and 2 bases, with 11 bases remaining between them. Germline V gene data show CDR1 as SGHVS and CDR2 as FQNEAQ. The CDR3 has 14 amino acids. The chain's CDR3 is CASSRQEAGNTIYF. The DNA of the CDR3 is TGTGCCAGCAGTCGACAGGAGGCTGGAAACACCATATATTTT.

The gene calls are TRBV7-2 and TRBJ1-1; 9 nucleotides match TRBD1. The CDR3 totals 16 residues. The germline V gene encodes CDR1 SGHTA and CDR2 FQGNSA. V gave up 6 bases and J gave up 3 bases; unmatched junction bases: 11. The DNA for the CDR3 is TGTGCCAGCAGTCCCATCAGGGACAGGGCCGACACTGAAGCTTTCTTT. Amino acid sequence: CASSPIRDRADTEAFF.

This clone was observed a single time. The chain has TRBV19 and TRBJ1-4; D is uncertain. The CDR3 covers 12 residues. Germline V gene data show CDR1 as LNHDA and CDR2 as SQIVND (reference sequence). Trimming pared 8 bases from V and 8 bases from J, leaving 12 bases between. The CDR3 reads CASRRSHEKLFF. The DNA of the CDR3 is TGTGCCAGTCGCAGGTCCCACGAAAAACTGTTTTTT.

V usage is TRBV2 and J usage is TRBJ1-1, with a weak D call TRBD1 (6 bases). V lost 6 bases and J lost 4, with 15 bases in between. Per the germline V gene, CDR1 is SNHLY and CDR2 is FYNNEI. The CDR3 contains 14 residues. For the CDR3, the DNA is TGTGCCAGCAGCGCCGAGATAGGGGGCACTGAAGCTTTCTTT. It codes for CASSAEIGGTEAFF. Looking up the rest from reference TRBV2 and TRBJ1-1 gives the full variable domain: EPEVTQTPSHQVTQMGQEVILRCVPISNHLYFYWYRQILGQKVEFLVSFYNNEISEKSEIFDDQFSVERPDGSNFTLKIRSTKLEDSAMYFCASSAEIGGTEAFFGQGTRLTVV.

Comment on this clone: This sample also contains other DNA sequences that code for the same CDR3. The chain uses TRBV29-1 and TRBJ2-7, with D hard to call. The CDR3 has 11 amino acids. V dropped 5 bases and J dropped 7 bases, with 12 bases sitting between them. CDR1 and CDR2 from the germline V gene are SQVTM and ANQGSEA. CDR3 protein: CSVISAREQYF. The CDR3 DNA follows: TGCAGCGTTATTTCAGCTCGGGAGCAGTACTTC.

J is TRBJ1-2 and V is TRBV28; perhaps TRBD1 as D (6 bases). Looked up from germline, CDR1 is MDHEN and CDR2 is SYDVKM. CDR3 size: 15 residues. V was pared by 5 bases and J by 1 base, with 14 bases between. CDR3 protein: CASSQLTGLNYGYTF. The CDR3 nucleotides are TGTGCCAGCAGTCAACTAACAGGGCTTAACTATGGCTACACCTTC.

This sequence joins TRBV25-1 and TRBJ2-1; 7 bases map to TRBD2. With V trimmed by 2 bases and J by 11 bases, 3 bases remained unmatched. This CDR3 has 12 amino acids. Germline V CDR1 and CDR2: MGHDK, SYGVNS. The chain's CDR3 is CASSEGAGQQFF. The CDR3 region has the DNA TGTGCCAGCAGTGAAGGAGCGGGACAGCAGTTCTTC.